This T cell receptor beta chain was recovered during a study of response to subunit inactivated influenza vaccine. Study-level results: There was a suggestion from the authors that each seasonal influenza vaccination recruits few new T cells.

The CDR3 is 14 residues long. Trimming pared 0 bases from V and 4 bases from J, leaving 7 bases between. CDR1 is LGHNA, CDR2 YSLEER, per germline. TCRdb re-called the RT-PCR reads through MiXCR, storing one row per CDR3 protein. Of roughly 650,000 distinct CDR3 sequences in the sample, approximately 15% are singletons; the top ten hold 7.5% to 8%. There are many counts of this clonotype. As yet, its antigen is unknown. The receptor's source is a man aged 50-60 years who received an inactivated influenza vaccine. Sequences were derived from PBMCs from blood, sampled 14 days before vaccination. The chain has TRBV4-3 and TRBJ1-5; no reliable D call. The CDR3 protein is CASSQESGNQPQHF. The CDR3 region has the DNA TGCGCCAGCAGCCAAGAATCCGGGAATCAGCCCCAGCATTTT.